This T cell receptor beta chain was obtained from a study of T cell responses to AZD1222 COVID-19 vaccine. Study-level information: Second doses at about 4 or about 12 weeks were pooled. Study-level findings and limits: Donors in the cohort were predominantly white British and more often female, and clonal diversity was possibly underestimated.

CDR3 size: 13 residues. CDR1 is SGHTS, CDR2 YDEGEE, per germline. The V end was cut by 4 bases, the J end by 1 base, with 8 bases between. As regards this clone: Its antigen is currently unknown.

Generated by immunoSEQ multiplex PCR, the TCRdb table keeps only in-frame clones and is missing some. The sample yields around 99,000 clones, 70% to 90% seen once. Source: peripheral blood, taken on day 0 of AZD1222 vaccination. The rearrangement links TRBV5-8 to TRBJ1-1; no clear D. This TCR came from an adult in good health. The CDR3 loop reads CASSPWANTEAFF. CDR3 coding DNA: TGTGCCAGCAGCCCGTGGGCGAACACTGAAGCTTTCTTT.